This TCR beta chain was captured by sequencing in a study of response to subunit inactivated influenza vaccine (dated by TCRdb to 2016 to 2018). Describing the broader study: Deep quantitative profiling of the T cell receptor repertoire was used in the study to follow responses to a trivalent subunit inactivated influenza vaccine. Points the paper makes about the study in general: The authors proposed that each seasonal influenza vaccination may bring in only a limited number of new T cells.

V is pared back by 7 bases and J by 5 bases, with 21 bases lying between the germline termini. Measured from the cysteine to the phenylalanine, the CDR3 is 15 residues long. The retained sequence is limited to the CDR3, 45 bases, with the frame set at the first base. CDR1 and CDR2, looked up from the germline V gene, are WSHSY and SAAADI. This clonotype was found a few times. It has no known antigen specificity. Base qualities are missing; no much larger clone stands one base away. Libraries came from RT-PCR. Instrument on record: Illumina HiSeq 2500. TCRdb reran the public reads through fastp at Q25 and MiXCR, keeping productive beta chains. One record per CDR3 amino acid sequence lists the most common genes and DNA. A total of 650,000 to 800,000 distinct CDR3 sequences appear in this sample, around 14% of them only once. The top ten clones comprise 6.5% to 8.5% of the sample.

The material was PBMCs from blood, obtained 14 to 15 days before vaccination. The rearrangement joined TRBV10-2 to TRBJ2-7; the D segment might be TRBD1 or TRBD2, since each matches 6 bases. The sequence came from a man aged 45-65 years who received an inactivated influenza vaccine. Donor details come from another sample of the same person, matched by shared clones. The bases are TGCGCCAGCACCTCCCAGAGGGGGGATAGGGACGAGCAGTACTTC. Translated, this gives CASTSQRGDRDEQYF.